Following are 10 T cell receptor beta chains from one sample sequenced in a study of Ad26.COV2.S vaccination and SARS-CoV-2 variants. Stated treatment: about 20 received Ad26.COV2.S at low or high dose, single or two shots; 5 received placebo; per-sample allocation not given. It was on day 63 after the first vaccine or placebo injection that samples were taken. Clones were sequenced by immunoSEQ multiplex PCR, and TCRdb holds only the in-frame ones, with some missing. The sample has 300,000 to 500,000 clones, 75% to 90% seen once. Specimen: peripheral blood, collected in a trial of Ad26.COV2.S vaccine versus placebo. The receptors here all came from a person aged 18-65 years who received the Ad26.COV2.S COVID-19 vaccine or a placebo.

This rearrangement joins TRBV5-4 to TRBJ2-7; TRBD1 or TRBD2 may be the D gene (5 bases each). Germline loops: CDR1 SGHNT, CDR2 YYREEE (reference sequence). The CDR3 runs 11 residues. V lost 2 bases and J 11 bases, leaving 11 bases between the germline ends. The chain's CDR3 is CASSLGVEEYF. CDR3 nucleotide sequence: TGTGCCAGCAGCTTAGGGGTGGAGGAGTACTTC.

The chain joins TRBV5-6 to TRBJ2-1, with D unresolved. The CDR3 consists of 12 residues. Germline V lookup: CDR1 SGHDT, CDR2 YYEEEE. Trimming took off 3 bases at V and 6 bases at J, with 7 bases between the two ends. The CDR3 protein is CASSSQFNEQFF. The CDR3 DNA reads TGTGCCAGCAGCTCTCAATTCAATGAGCAGTTCTTC.

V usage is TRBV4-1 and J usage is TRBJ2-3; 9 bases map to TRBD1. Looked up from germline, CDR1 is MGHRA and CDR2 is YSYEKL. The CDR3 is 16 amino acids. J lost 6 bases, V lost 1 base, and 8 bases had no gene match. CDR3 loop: CASSQVPGQGVDTQYF. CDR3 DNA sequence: TGCGCCAGCAGCCAAGTCCCGGGACAGGGAGTTGATACGCAGTATTTT.

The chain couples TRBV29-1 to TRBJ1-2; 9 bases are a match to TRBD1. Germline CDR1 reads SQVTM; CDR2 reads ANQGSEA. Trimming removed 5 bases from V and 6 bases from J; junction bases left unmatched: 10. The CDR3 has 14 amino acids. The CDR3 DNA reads TGCAGCGTTCGGAGAGGGGACAGGGCCGATGGCTACACCTTC. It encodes CSVRRGDRADGYTF.

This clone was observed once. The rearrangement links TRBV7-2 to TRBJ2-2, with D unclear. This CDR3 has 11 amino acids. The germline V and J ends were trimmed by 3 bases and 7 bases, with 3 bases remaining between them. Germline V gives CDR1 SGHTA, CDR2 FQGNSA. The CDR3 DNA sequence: TGTGCCAGCAGCTTCAACGGGGAGCTGTTTTTT. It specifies CASSFNGELFF.

The CDR3 coding sequence is TGCGCCAGCAGTGAAACACTCCAGCGAGAGCAGTTCTTC. Its translation: CASSETLQREQFF. The chain is built from TRBV10-1 and TRBJ2-1, with D hard to call. The CDR3 runs 13 residues. Germline lookup yields CDR1 WNHNN and CDR2 SYGVQD (reference sequence). The V end was cut by 3 bases, the J end by 10 bases, with 13 bases between.

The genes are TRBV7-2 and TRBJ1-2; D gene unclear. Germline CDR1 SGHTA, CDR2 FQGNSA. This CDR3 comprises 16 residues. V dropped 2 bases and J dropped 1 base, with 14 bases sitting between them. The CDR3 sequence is CASSLIVADINYGYTF. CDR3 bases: TGTGCCAGCAGCTTAATAGTTGCTGACATTAACTATGGCTACACCTTC.

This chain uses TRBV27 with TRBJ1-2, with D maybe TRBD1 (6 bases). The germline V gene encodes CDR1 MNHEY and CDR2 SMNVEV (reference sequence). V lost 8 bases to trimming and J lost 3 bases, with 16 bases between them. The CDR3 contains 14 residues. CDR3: CASGNRDTHYGYTF. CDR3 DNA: TGTGCCAGCGGGAACCGGGACACTCACTATGGCTACACCTTC.

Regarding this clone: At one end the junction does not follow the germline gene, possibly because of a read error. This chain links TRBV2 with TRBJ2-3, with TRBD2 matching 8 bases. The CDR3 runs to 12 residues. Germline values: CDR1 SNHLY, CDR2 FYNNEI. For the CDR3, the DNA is TGTGCCGGCAGCGGGGGAGGAGATACGCAGTATTTT. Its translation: CAGSGGGDTQYF.

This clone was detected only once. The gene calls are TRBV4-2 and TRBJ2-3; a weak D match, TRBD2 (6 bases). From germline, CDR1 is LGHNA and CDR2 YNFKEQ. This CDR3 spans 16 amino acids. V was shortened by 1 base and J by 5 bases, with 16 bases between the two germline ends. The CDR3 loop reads CASSQVGAGVGDTQYF. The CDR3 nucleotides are TGTGCCAGCAGCCAAGTGGGAGCGGGTGTAGGAGATACGCAGTATTTT.